The 16 T cell receptor beta chains below come from one sample, sequenced in a study of regulatory T cells in long-lasting Graves disease. For TCR beta, libraries came from iRepertoire HTBI primers and Arm-PCR of CDR3 regions. One entry per CDR3 protein, called by TCRdb with MiXCR from the multiplex PCR reads. Here the sample spans about half a million distinct CDR3 sequences, approximately 22% being singletons. Time point in this sample: persistent/refractory GD, antithyroid drugs over 5 years with positive TRAb. Scientists built the TCR library using RNA that was extracted from PBMCs. The sequencing here drew on peripheral blood mononuclear cells (PBMCs), taken when the disease was refractory, from a patient treated with antithyroid drugs. The receptors were sampled from a female donor with Graves disease.

Many counts were recorded for this clonotype. This chain connects TRBV28 to TRBJ1-1; D is perhaps TRBD1 (5 bases). V dropped 7 bases and J dropped 2 bases, with 14 bases sitting between them. The CDR3 has 14 amino acids. Germline V CDR1 and CDR2: MDHEN, SYDVKM. The CDR3, as DNA: TGTGCCAGCACGCTGGCACAGGTAAACACTGAAGCTTTCTTT. Protein: CASTLAQVNTEAFF.

This clonotype was seen a single time. The rearrangement joins TRBV3-1 to TRBJ1-2, with 7 bases aligning to TRBD1. This CDR3 spans 14 amino acids. The V and J ends lost 5 bases and 5 bases, in that order; junction bases with no gene match: 8. The germline CDR1 and CDR2 sequences are LGHDT and YNNKEL (reference sequence). As DNA, the CDR3 is TGTGCCAGCAGCGCCGGGACAGATGGGTATGGCTACACCTTC. Its translation is CASSAGTDGYGYTF.

The V call is TRBV13, the J call TRBJ1-1; D call uncertain. Between the trimmed V and J ends, which lost 5 bases and 5 bases, there was a span of 12 bases. This CDR3 is built from 13 residues. Germline loops: CDR1 PRHDT, CDR2 FYEKMQ (reference sequence). The CDR3 DNA is TGTGCCAGCAGCCCTCACCCGGTGACTGAAGCTTTCTTT. Protein: CASSPHPVTEAFF. Full variable domain (missing parts from reference TRBV13 and TRBJ1-1): AAGVIQSPRHLIKEKRETATLKCYPIPRHDTVYWYQQGPGQDPQFLISFYEKMQSDKGSIPDRFSAQQFSDYHSELNMSSLELGDSALYFCASSPHPVTEAFFGQGTRLTVV.

This clonotype was seen more than once but under ten times. The chain recombines TRBV6-5 with TRBJ1-3, with unresolved D. This CDR3 is 15 amino acids long. The ends were cut back, 2 bases at V and 0 bases at J, with 8 bases in the middle. Germline lookup yields CDR1 MNHEY and CDR2 SVGAGI. CDR3 DNA sequence: TGTGCCAGCAGTTACGAGGTTCTCTCTGGAAACACCATATATTTT. It is translated as CASSYEVLSGNTIYF.

This clonotype was seen a few times. The CDR3 spells CASSLPQLTF. The CDR3 bases are TGTGCCAGCAGCTTGCCACAACTGACTTTC. The chain couples TRBV7-3 to TRBJ2-6; D is unresolved. The V end lost 3 bases, the J end lost 16 bases, and 7 bases lay between the germline ends. This CDR3 region has 10 residues. Per germline, CDR1 SGHTA and CDR2 FQGTGA.

This clonotype was observed many times. The chain is built from TRBV10-3 and TRBJ1-2, with 9 bases fitting TRBD1. Germline-derived CDR1 and CDR2 are ENHRY and SYGVKD. This CDR3 contains 15 residues. V lost 1 base to trimming and J lost 3 bases; unmatched junction nucleotides: 3. CDR3 sequence reads: CAISELTGGYYGYTF. CDR3 bases: TGTGCCATCAGTGAGTTAACAGGGGGCTACTATGGCTACACCTTC.

The chain links TRBV7-9 to TRBJ1-1, with TRBD1 identical over 10 bases. Germline V gene lookup returns CDR1 SEHNR and CDR2 FQNEAQ (reference sequence). Trimming cost V 2 bases and J 5 bases; bases outside gene matches: 14. The CDR3 is 18 residues long. The CDR3 region is CASSLWGGTGAPETEAFF. CDR3 DNA sequence: TGTGCCAGCAGCTTATGGGGGGGGACAGGGGCCCCTGAGACTGAAGCTTTCTTT. The full variable domain, with the rest looked up from reference TRBV7-9 and TRBJ1-1, is DTGVSQNPRHKITKRGQNVTFRCDPISEHNRLYWYRQTLGQGPEFLTYFQNEAQLEKSRLLSDRFSAERPKGSFSTLEIQRTEQGDSAMYLCASSLWGGTGAPETEAFFGQGTRLTVV.

The chain combines TRBV29-1 with TRBJ2-6, with TRBD1 identical over 8 bases. The CDR3 runs to 15 residues. Trimming removed 8 bases from V and 1 base from J; junction bases left unmatched: 7. Per the germline V gene, CDR1 is SQVTM and CDR2 is ANQGSEA. This CDR3 reads CSFTGGESGANVLTF. The DNA for the CDR3 is TGCAGCTTTACAGGGGGAGAGTCTGGGGCCAACGTCCTGACTTTC.

Turning to this clonotype: One end of the junction fails to match germline, which may point to a read error. V usage is TRBV19 and J usage is TRBJ2-7; TRBD2 might be the D (6 bases). This CDR3 has 13 amino acids. The germline V gene has CDR1 LNHDA and CDR2 SQIVND (reference sequence). CDR3 sequence: CASSPRSTGEILF. CDR3 bases: TGTGCCAGTAGTCCGCGCTCCACGGGGGAGATCCTCTTC.

This clonotype was found many times. The rearrangement links TRBV24-1 to TRBJ2-7, with D possibly matching TRBD1 (6 bases). Trimming took off 4 bases at V and 7 bases at J, with 16 bases between the two ends. The V gene's germline CDR1 is KGHDR and CDR2 SFDVKD. There are 14 residues in the CDR3. CDR3 DNA sequence: TGTGCCACCAGTGACACCGGACAGTCCCGGGAGCAGTACTTC. Encoded protein: CATSDTGQSREQYF.

As to this clonotype: A far larger clone is a single base away, which makes a read error likely. The V and J genes are TRBV28 and TRBJ2-1, with D perhaps assigned TRBD1 or TRBD2 (5 bases each). The J call is uncertain, as TRBJ2-5 better fits the DNA end. CDR3 length: 14 residues. The germline gives CDR1 MDHEN, CDR2 SYDVKM. The CDR3 loop is CASGVPGPTETQYF. CDR3 nucleotide sequence: TGTGCCAGCGGAGTACCGGGACCGACGGAGACCCAGTACTTC.

This clonotype was picked up one time. The rearrangement uses TRBV6-5 and TRBJ2-4; 7 nucleotides match TRBD1. V lost 4 bases, J lost 8 bases, and 26 bases stayed unmatched. Per the germline V gene, CDR1 is MNHEY and CDR2 is SVGAGI. The CDR3 is made up of 20 amino acids. CDR3 nucleotide sequence: TGTGCCAGCAGTTTCCTCGGGGCTGGGGACAGCCGAGAACCTAAAGACATTCAGTACTTC. Translation gives CASSFLGAGDSREPKDIQYF.

In its sample, this clonotype was seen many times. The junction and the germline gene differ at one end; a read error may be behind it. J is TRBJ2-4 and V is TRBV2; 7 bases match TRBD1. This CDR3 spans 15 amino acids. Germline V lookup: CDR1 SNHLY, CDR2 FYNNEI. CDR3 sequence: CASSEQGQGDPRSSF. The CDR3, as DNA: TGTGCCAGCAGTGAACAAGGGCAGGGGGACCCGAGGTCCTCCTTC.

This clonotype appeared many times. The rearrangement uses TRBV2 and TRBJ1-1; 9 bases fit TRBD1. V shed 10 bases and J 3 bases; nucleotides not matched to a gene: 6. The CDR3 is 13 residues long. Germline CDR1 is SNHLY and CDR2 is FYNNEI. DNA of the CDR3: TGTGCCACCCACCGACAGGGGGACACTGAAGCTTTCTTT. It yields the protein CATHRQGDTEAFF.

This clonotype was detected only a few times. The rearrangement joins TRBV7-3 to TRBJ2-2, with unresolved D. This CDR3 comprises 13 residues. Trimming cost V 5 bases and J 4 bases, with 8 bases left between them. Germline values: CDR1 SGHTA, CDR2 FQGTGA. As DNA, the CDR3 is TGTGCCAGCAGCCCTTATCTCACCGGGGAGCTGTTTTTT. Its protein product is CASSPYLTGELFF.

A few counts support this clonotype. The genes are TRBV5-1 and TRBJ1-3; tentatively, D is TRBD1 (5 bases). Germline values: CDR1 SGHRS, CDR2 YFSETQ. The CDR3 contains 15 residues. Trimming took 0 bases from V and 0 from J, leaving 7 bases between them. CDR3 residues: CASSLEGNSGNTIYF. Written as DNA, the CDR3 is TGCGCCAGCAGCTTGGAGGGGAACTCTGGAAACACCATATATTTT.